The 6 T cell receptor beta chains presented below share a single source sample, sequenced in a study of blood T cells in healthy people across ages. A second PCR, run for roughly 7 to 11 cycles, used a sample-barcoded 5' primer plus a J-beta primer mix. TCRdb re-called the 5' RACE reads through MiXCR, storing one row per CDR3 protein. The sample consists of under 1,100,000 distinct CDR3 sequences, almost 25% of them appearing once. The sample was also reused in another study, on T cells of mothers and their children.

The sample comprised blood. The receptors here all came from a girl aged 2 to 10 in good health.

The rearrangement uses TRBV4-1 and TRBJ2-1; TRBD1 agrees at 7 bases. This CDR3 region has 16 residues. Germline lookup yields CDR1 MGHRA and CDR2 YSYEKL. Trimming took 0 bases from V and 0 from J; bases not matched to a gene: 2. Written as DNA, the CDR3 is TGCGCCAGCAGCCAAGAGGGACAGTACTCCTACAATGAGCAGTTCTTC. It yields the protein CASSQEGQYSYNEQFF.

This clonotype was counted between two and nine times. V gene TRBV5-1 combines with J gene TRBJ2-5; 9 bases agree with TRBD1. V gave up 1 base and J gave up 2 bases; unmatched junction bases: 3. CDR1 and CDR2 from the germline V gene are SGHRS and YFSETQ. The CDR3 spans 15 residues. This CDR3 reads CASSLWGQGQETQYF. Here the CDR3 DNA reads TGCGCCAGCAGCTTGTGGGGACAGGGACAAGAGACCCAGTACTTC.

V and J are TRBV27 and TRBJ2-7; 8 nucleotides match TRBD1. This CDR3 is built from 15 residues. V gave up 6 bases and J gave up 1 base; unmatched junction bases: 8. Germline CDR1 MNHEY, CDR2 SMNVEV (reference sequence). The CDR3 spells CASSPGTGVSYEQYF. CDR3 nucleotides: TGTGCCAGCAGCCCCGGGACAGGAGTTTCCTACGAGCAGTACTTC.

In its sample, this clonotype was seen a few times. V gene TRBV5-1 combines with J gene TRBJ2-7, with D possibly matching TRBD1 (6 bases). The CDR3 totals 14 residues. CDR1 SGHRS and CDR2 YFSETQ come from the germline V gene. The V end was cut by 3 bases, the J end by 3 bases, with 13 bases between. The CDR3 here is CASSYPKQGYEQYF. In nucleotides, the CDR3 is TGCGCCAGCAGCTACCCAAAACAGGGCTACGAGCAGTACTTC. Looking up the rest from reference TRBV5-1 and TRBJ2-7 gives the full variable domain: KAGVTQTPRYLIKTRGQQVTLSCSPISGHRSVSWYQQTPGQGLQFLFEYFSETQRNKGNFPGRFSGRQFSNSRSEMNVSTLELGDSALYLCASSYPKQGYEQYFGPGTRLTVT.

The V and J genes are TRBV6-1 and TRBJ2-5; D is uncertain. The J call may be faulty, since TRBJ2-1 better matches the DNA end. Germline CDR1 MNHNS, CDR2 SASEGT. The CDR3 contains 11 residues. The CDR3 nucleotides are TGTGCCAGCAGTGACCCCTTTGGCCAGTTCTTC. Its translation is CASSDPFGQFF.

Only a few counts were recorded for this clonotype. At one end the junction does not follow the germline gene, possibly because of a read error. The gene calls are TRBV7-9 and TRBJ2-3; 7 nucleotides line up with TRBD1. This CDR3 has 12 amino acids. Germline-derived CDR1 and CDR2 are SEHNR and FQNEAQ (reference sequence). In DNA form, the CDR3 reads TGTACCAGCAGCTTAGAGGGACAGAAGCAGTATTTT. Protein sequence: CTSSLEGQKQYF.